This TCR beta chain derives from a study of blood T cell repertoires in COVID-19. Per the original methods: The assay estimated nucleated cells by amplifying reference gene primers. The data were produced by immunoSEQ multiplex PCR, yet TCRdb's version contains in-frame clones alone and is incomplete. That table is the source of V, J and clone size, and D and trimming were worked out from the DNA. The table records about 160,000 clones, approximately 88% of them present only once. Sequencing used peripheral blood. The source of this sequence is a man in his fifties or sixties with acute or convalescent COVID-19.

Written as DNA, the CDR3 is TGCGCCAGCAGCTCCAGGGTTTCTGGGGATACGCAGTATTTT. This codes for CASSSRVSGDTQYF. The chain links TRBV5-1 to TRBJ2-3, with a weak D call TRBD1 (5 bases). Germline loops: CDR1 SGHRS, CDR2 YFSETQ. Trimming shortened V by 3 bases and J by 6 bases, and 14 bases separated the two germline ends. The CDR3 runs 14 residues.